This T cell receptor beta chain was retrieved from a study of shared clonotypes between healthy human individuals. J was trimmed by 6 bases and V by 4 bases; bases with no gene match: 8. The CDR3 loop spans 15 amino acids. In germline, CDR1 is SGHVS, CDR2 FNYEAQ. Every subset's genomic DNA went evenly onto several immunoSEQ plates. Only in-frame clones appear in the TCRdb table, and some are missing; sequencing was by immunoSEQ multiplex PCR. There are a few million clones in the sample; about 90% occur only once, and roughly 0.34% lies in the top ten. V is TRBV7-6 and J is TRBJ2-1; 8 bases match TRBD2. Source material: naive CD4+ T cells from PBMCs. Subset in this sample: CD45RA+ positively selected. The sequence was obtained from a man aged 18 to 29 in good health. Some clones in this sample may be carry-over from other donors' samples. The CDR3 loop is CASSSTRLAGNEQFF. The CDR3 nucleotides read TGTGCCAGCAGCTCCACCCGGCTAGCGGGCAATGAGCAGTTCTTC. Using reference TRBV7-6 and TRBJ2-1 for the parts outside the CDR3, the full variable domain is GAGVSQSPRYKVTKRGQDVALRCDPISGHVSLYWYRQALGQGPEFLTYFNYEAQQDKSGLPNDRFSAERPEGSISTLTIQRTEQRDSAMYRCASSSTRLAGNEQFFGPGTRLTVL.